One and the same sample provided the 17 T cell receptor beta chains below, sequenced in a study of shared clonotypes between healthy human individuals. Assay: immunoSEQ multiplex PCR; the TCRdb copy retains only in-frame clones and omits some. The sample has more than 1.2 million clones, approximately 98.5% seen once. Sequencing input: naive CD4+ T cells sorted from blood. Subset noted: CD45RA+ positively selected. The receptors originated from a man aged 30 to 45 in good health.

J is TRBJ2-4 and V is TRBV7-2; TRBD2 matches at 9 bases. V lost 5 bases and J lost 0; bases outside the gene matches: 11. Germline V gene data show CDR1 as SGHTA and CDR2 as FQGNSA. CDR3 size: 18 residues. The CDR3, as DNA: TGTGCCAGCAGCCTCGGACTAGCGAACATACTAGCCAAAAACATTCAGTACTTC. Residues: CASSLGLANILAKNIQYF.

This chain uses TRBV7-9 with TRBJ2-1; weak D call: TRBD2 (5 bases). V lost 1 base and J 11 bases, leaving 15 bases between the germline ends. This CDR3 is 14 amino acids long. Germline CDR1 reads SEHNR; CDR2 reads FQNEAQ (reference sequence). CDR3 in amino acids: CASSLDPSGPKQFF. For the CDR3, the DNA is TGTGCCAGCAGCTTAGACCCAAGCGGCCCGAAGCAGTTCTTC.

This rearrangement joins TRBV28 to TRBJ1-5, with a weak D call TRBD1 (5 bases). CDR1 is MDHEN and CDR2 is SYDVKM in the germline V gene. The CDR3 is made up of 12 amino acids. V lost 7 bases and J 6 bases, leaving 10 bases between the germline ends. Here the CDR3 reads CASIKRGQPQHF. CDR3 DNA sequence: TGTGCCAGCATCAAGAGGGGTCAGCCCCAGCATTTT.

The chain recombines TRBV18 with TRBJ2-7; weak D call: TRBD2 (6 bases). The CDR3 covers 14 residues. The V end was cut by 6 bases, the J end by 6 bases, with 18 bases between. Looked up from germline, CDR1 is KGHSH and CDR2 is LQKENI. The CDR3 loop is CASSSLSRGGEQYF. In DNA, the CDR3 is TGTGCCAGCTCGTCTCTAAGCCGGGGAGGCGAGCAGTACTTC.

The chain combines TRBV19 with TRBJ2-3; TRBD2 matches 10 bases. The J segment lost 3 bases and the V segment lost 3 bases, leaving 3 bases of the junction unmatched. This CDR3 contains 15 residues. Germline CDR1 and CDR2: LNHDA and SQIVND (reference sequence). Here the CDR3 DNA reads TGTGCCAGTAGTATGGGTAGCGGGAGGACAGATACGCAGTATTTT. Amino acid sequence: CASSMGSGRTDTQYF.

The rearrangement links TRBV29-1 to TRBJ2-5; D is uncertain. Between the trimmed V and J ends, which lost 7 bases and 4 bases, there was a span of 7 bases. The CDR3 consists of 10 residues. From germline, CDR1 is SQVTM and CDR2 ANQGSEA. This CDR3 reads CSARIETQYF. The DNA of the CDR3 is TGCAGCGCCAGAATAGAGACCCAGTACTTC.

For this clone: Other DNA sequences in this specimen translate into the identical CDR3. The chain is built from TRBV9 and TRBJ2-5; D ambiguous. Germline CDR1 and CDR2: SGDLS and YYNGEE. Trimming removed 0 bases at V and 4 bases at J, with 4 bases between. This CDR3 is 12 amino acids long. CDR3 amino acids: CASSVAGETQYF. DNA for the CDR3: TGTGCCAGCAGCGTAGCGGGAGAGACCCAGTACTTC.

V usage is TRBV28 and J usage is TRBJ2-1; D ambiguous. This CDR3 is built from 14 residues. V lost 3 bases to trimming and J lost 8 bases, with 14 bases between them. CDR1 and CDR2 from the germline V gene are MDHEN and SYDVKM. DNA for the CDR3: TGTGCCAGCAGTTTGTCTAAGATATGGGATGAGCAGTTCTTC. This codes for CASSLSKIWDEQFF.

J is TRBJ2-7 and V is TRBV18; TRBD1 aligns across 9 bases. With V trimmed by 4 bases and J by 5 bases, 9 bases remained unmatched. The CDR3 runs to 15 residues. CDR1 KGHSH and CDR2 LQKENI come from the germline V gene. The CDR3 DNA is TGTGCCAGCTCACTCGAACAGGGGGCTTTGGACGAGCAGTACTTC. This gives the protein CASSLEQGALDEQYF.

The rearrangement links TRBV7-8 to TRBJ2-3; D remains unclear. Germline CDR1 reads SGHVS; CDR2 reads FQNEAQ. This CDR3 comprises 15 residues. V lost 1 base to trimming and J lost 3 bases, with 11 bases between them. CDR3 nucleotides: TGTGCCAGCAGCTTAGATCTGCCCGCTACAGATACGCAGTATTTT. It encodes CASSLDLPATDTQYF.

V gene TRBV10-3 combines with J gene TRBJ1-2; D ambiguous. Trimming pared 3 bases from V and 13 bases from J, leaving 15 bases between. The CDR3 has 12 residues. Germline CDR1 reads ENHRY; CDR2 reads SYGVKD. For the CDR3, the DNA is TGTGCCATCAGTGATAGGGCGGCCCCACCCACCTTC. This translates into CAISDRAAPPTF.

The V gene is TRBV7-9, the J gene TRBJ1-1, with D possibly matching TRBD1 (6 bases). Germline CDR1 SEHNR, CDR2 FQNEAQ (reference sequence). V lost 3 bases and J 5 bases, leaving 19 bases between the germline ends. This CDR3 region has 16 residues. This CDR3 reads CASSFPGQGIRTEAFF. The CDR3 region has the DNA TGTGCCAGCAGCTTTCCGGGACAAGGAATAAGGACTGAAGCTTTCTTT.

The chain joins TRBV9 to TRBJ1-5; D gene ambiguous. The V end lost 7 bases, the J end lost 14 bases, and 13 bases lay between the germline ends. Germline loops: CDR1 SGDLS, CDR2 YYNGEE. CDR3 length: 10 amino acids. The CDR3 nucleotides read TGTGCCAGCCCAGCAAAGACAAAGCATTTT. Residues: CASPAKTKHF.

The genes are TRBV9 and TRBJ2-1, with 8 bases identical to TRBD1. After removal of 3 bases from V and 6 bases from J, the junction contained 8 bases not matched to a gene. CDR1 SGDLS and CDR2 YYNGEE come from the germline V gene. This CDR3 has 15 amino acids. The CDR3 is CASSAEGQESNEQFF. Here the CDR3 DNA reads TGTGCCAGCAGCGCTGAGGGACAGGAGTCCAATGAGCAGTTCTTC.

For this clone: Other nucleotide sequences in the sample specify the same CDR3. The chain recombines TRBV18 with TRBJ2-7; D may be TRBD2 (6 bases). V was trimmed by 1 base and J by 2 bases, leaving 9 bases between them. CDR1 is KGHSH, CDR2 LQKENI, per germline. The length of the CDR3 is 14 residues. The CDR3 DNA reads TGTGCCAGCTCACCACGGGACTCAGCCTACGAGCAGTACTTC. Its translation: CASSPRDSAYEQYF.

CDR3 residues: CASSRDTAYGYTF. The DNA for the CDR3 is TGTGCCAGCTCACGGGACACGGCTTATGGCTACACCTTC. The chain combines TRBV18 with TRBJ1-2; D is perhaps TRBD1 (6 bases). Germline values: CDR1 KGHSH, CDR2 LQKENI. The ends were cut back, 4 bases at V and 5 bases at J, with 11 bases in the middle. CDR3 size: 13 residues. Using reference TRBV18 and TRBJ1-2 for the parts outside the CDR3, the full variable domain is NAGVMQNPRHLVRRRGQEARLRCSPMKGHSHVYWYRQLPEEGLKFMVYLQKENIIDESGMPKERFSAEFPKEGPSILRIQQVVRGDSAAYFCASSRDTAYGYTFGSGTRLTVV.

The chain carries TRBV29-1 and TRBJ2-7, with D possibly being TRBD2 (5 bases). The V gene lost 5 bases and the J gene lost 4 bases, with 18 bases spanning the gap. The CDR3 is made up of 14 amino acids. Germline CDR1 reads SQVTM; CDR2 reads ANQGSEA. This CDR3 reads CSVKGLGKGYEQYF. In nucleotides, the CDR3 is TGCAGCGTTAAGGGCCTCGGGAAGGGTTACGAGCAGTACTTC.